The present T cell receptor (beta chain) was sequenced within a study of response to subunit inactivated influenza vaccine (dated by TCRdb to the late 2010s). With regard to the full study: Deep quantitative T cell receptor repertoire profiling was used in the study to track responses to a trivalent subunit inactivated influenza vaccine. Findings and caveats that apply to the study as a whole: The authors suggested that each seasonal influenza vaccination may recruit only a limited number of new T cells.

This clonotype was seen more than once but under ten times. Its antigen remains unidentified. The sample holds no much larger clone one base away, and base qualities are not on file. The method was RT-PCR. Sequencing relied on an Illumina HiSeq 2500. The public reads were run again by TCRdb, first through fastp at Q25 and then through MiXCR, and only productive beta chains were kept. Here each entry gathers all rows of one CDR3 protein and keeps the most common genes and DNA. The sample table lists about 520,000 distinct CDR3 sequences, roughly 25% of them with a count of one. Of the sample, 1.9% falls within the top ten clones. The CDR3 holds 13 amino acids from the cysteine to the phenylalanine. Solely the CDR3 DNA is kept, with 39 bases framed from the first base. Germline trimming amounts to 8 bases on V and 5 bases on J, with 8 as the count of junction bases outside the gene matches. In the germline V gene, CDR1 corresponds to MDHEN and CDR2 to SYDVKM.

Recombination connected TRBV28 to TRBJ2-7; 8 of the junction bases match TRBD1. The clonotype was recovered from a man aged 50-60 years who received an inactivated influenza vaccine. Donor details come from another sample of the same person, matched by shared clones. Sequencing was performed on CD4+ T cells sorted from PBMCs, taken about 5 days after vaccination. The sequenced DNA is TGTGCCAGCTCCAGACAGGGGTTGCACGAGCAGTACTTC. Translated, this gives CASSRQGLHEQYF.